Listed here are 2 T cell receptor beta chains from one sample, sequenced in a study of blood T cell repertoires in COVID-19. TCRdb's table, derived via immunoSEQ multiplex PCR, lists solely in-frame clones and lacks some. The sample has 290,000 or so clones; almost 90% are singletons. The sample was PBMCs or T cells enriched from blood (not recorded which). These receptors originate from a woman younger than 35 with acute COVID-19.

The chain is built from TRBV12-3 or TRBV12-4 and TRBJ2-2; a weak D match, TRBD1 (5 bases). Trimming stripped 6 bases from V and 5 bases from J, with 10 bases between. The CDR3 covers 13 residues. CDR3 sequence (DNA): TGTGCCAGCAGCGAGACAGTTACCGGGGAGCTGTTTTTT. The encoded protein is CASSETVTGELFF.

V is TRBV9 and J is TRBJ1-4; 10 nucleotides match TRBD1. V shed 3 bases and J 7 bases; nucleotides not matched to a gene: 9. Per the germline V gene, CDR1 is SGDLS and CDR2 is YYNGEE. CDR3 length: 16 residues. CDR3 loop: CASSALTGTGVEKLFF. CDR3 DNA sequence: TGTGCCAGCAGCGCCCTAACCGGGACAGGGGTTGAAAAACTGTTTTTT. The variable domain in full, with the rest retrieved from reference TRBV9 and TRBJ1-4, is DSGVTQTPKHLITATGQRVTLRCSPRSGDLSVYWYQQSLDQGLQFLIQYYNGEERAKGNILERFSAQQFPDLHSELNLSSLELGDSALYFCASSALTGTGVEKLFFGSGTQLSVL.